This T cell receptor (beta chain) was captured by sequencing in a study of molecular identifiers for immune sequencing clone quantification (dated by TCRdb to 2016 to 2018). For context, the study as a whole: For a replicate experiment, RNA from approximately 20,000 or 100,000 naive CD8 T cells was divided into five aliquots, and four of the five aliquots were sequenced. CD8 T cells were used in a methods study to benchmark molecular-identifier clustering-based TCR repertoire sequencing (MIDCIRS) and TCR RNA copy counting.

Libraries of naive CD8 T cells were built from around 20,000 to 1,000,000 sorted cells, with 10%, 30% or 50% of the purified RNA used. Naive CD8 T cells were FACS-sorted as CD8+CD4-CCR7+CD45RA+ on a BD FACSAria II into RLT Plus buffer. Around 11 TCR copies' worth of Jurkat RNA were spiked into 20,000-1,000,000 naive CD8 T cell samples to test detection sensitivity. Enrichment of CD8 T cells was done with RosetteSep CD8+ T Cell Enrichment Cocktail plus Ficoll-Paque, and ACK red cell lysis came afterward. General study outcomes and caveats: About 3.1 recovered TCR RNA copies per cell were obtained by modeling, versus about 9 by digital PCR, implying a capture efficiency of 25% to 30%. Identical TCR molecules sharing a barcode could cause highly expanded clone sizes to be underestimated. Even against a background of about a million naive CD8 T cells, spiked-in Jurkat TCR RNA amounting to a single cell's worth was reported to be detectable. Spiked-in Jurkat TCR RNA (about ten copies' worth), which is not part of the donor repertoire, was contained in the naive libraries. Without barcode sub-clustering, chimeric consensus sequences inflated TCR diversity; chimeras reached as high as 47%. In CMV-specific effector cells, over 99% of molecules were held by clones above 20 RNA copies, whereas under 1% of molecules were held by such clones in naive cells.

Libraries came from PCR. The sequencing machine was an Illumina HiSeq 4000. Bulk TCR libraries were prepared as previously described, using TCR primers listed in Table S5. Purification of total RNA was performed with the Qiagen AllPrep DNA/RNA kit. Before analysis, reads from multiple sequencing runs of the same library were pooled. Concerning the study's data processing: Reads were retained only if the reads had an exact TCR constant sequence, and the retained reads were trimmed to 150 nt and grouped according to their 12-nt molecular barcodes. Reads within each barcode group were sub-clustered using a 15% Levenshtein threshold, and quality-weighted consensus sequences were constructed for each RNA molecule. Non-functional sequences were filtered out, along with any lower-count sequence sitting one edit away from another sequence. Barcode sub-clusters with fewer than 20% of the maximum read count were removed, based on fitting two negative binomial distributions. TCRdb reworked the public reads: Q25 trimming with fastp, MiXCR clone assembly, productive beta chains retained. Rows with a matching CDR3 protein are joined into one entry that keeps the most common DNA and genes. These V and J calls derive from TCRdb rather than the authors' analysis. A total of about 60,000 distinct CDR3 sequences appear in this sample, under 20% of them only once. The ten largest clones represent about 1.5% of the sample.

From cysteine to phenylalanine, the CDR3 is 14 amino acids long. The kept DNA is CDR3 alone, 42 bases in frame from the first base. CDR1 and CDR2 (DFQATT, SNEGSKA) derive from the germline V gene (reference sequence). On this clonotype: Its antigen is currently not known. Its ends do not fully match the called genes, so a read error is possible.

Sequences were obtained from naive CD8+ T cells from blood, with Jurkat cell RNA spiked in. In light of the paper, this sample's cell subset or site label describes: FACS-sorted CD8+CD4-CCR7+CD45RA+ naive T cells. The origin of this receptor is a human donor in good health. Some libraries in this study had Jurkat cell RNA spiked in. The V and J segments used are TRBV20-1 and TRBJ2-1; no D gene can be assigned with confidence. The sequenced DNA is TGCAGTGCACCGGGCCCGAGCTCCTACGATGAGCAGTTCTTC. This codes for CSAPGPSSYDEQFF.